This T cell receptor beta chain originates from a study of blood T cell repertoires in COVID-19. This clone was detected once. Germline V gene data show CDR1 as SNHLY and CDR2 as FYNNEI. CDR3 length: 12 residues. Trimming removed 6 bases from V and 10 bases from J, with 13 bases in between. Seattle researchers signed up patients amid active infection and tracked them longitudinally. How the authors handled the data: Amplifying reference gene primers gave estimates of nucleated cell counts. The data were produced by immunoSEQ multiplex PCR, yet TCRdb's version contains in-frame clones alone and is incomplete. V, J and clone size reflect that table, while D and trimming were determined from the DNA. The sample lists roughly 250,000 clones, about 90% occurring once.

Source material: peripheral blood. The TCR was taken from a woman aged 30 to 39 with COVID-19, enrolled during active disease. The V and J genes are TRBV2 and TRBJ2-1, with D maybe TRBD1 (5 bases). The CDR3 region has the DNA TGTGCCAGCAGGCAAGGGGTGCGGGAGCAGTTCTTC. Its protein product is CASRQGVREQFF.